This T cell receptor (beta chain) was retrieved from a study of cytomegalovirus exposure and HLA in healthy donors. Across the study: The Caucasian-associated ancestry cluster held 65% to 85% of more than 350 genotyped donors. Study results and limitations: The authors enumerated roughly 160 TCR beta chains as linked to cytomegalovirus. A missense variant in DCLRE1C was later tied to TCR beta V- and J-gene trimming.

Worth noting for this clone: Its antigen is unidentified.

Primers for the PCR totalled 60 Vbeta and 13 Jbeta. Sequenced by immunoSEQ multiplex PCR; TCRdb stores in-frame clones only, minus some. This table has 110,000 or so clones, roughly 70% appearing once. V was pared by 2 bases and J by 2 bases, with 14 bases between. Germline values: CDR1 SGHAT, CDR2 FQDESV (reference sequence). The CDR3 consists of 16 residues. The sequencing input was PBMCs. This chain connects TRBV11-1 to TRBJ2-3; D may be TRBD2 (7 bases). The TCR originated in a middle-aged woman in good health and CMV-seropositive. The CDR3 DNA is TGTGCCAGCAGCTTAAAGAGGGGGGGACTCACAGATACGCAGTATTTT. Its translation: CASSLKRGGLTDTQYF.